This T cell receptor beta chain was recovered during a study of cytomegalovirus exposure and HLA in healthy donors. For the study at large: Among the roughly 370 genotyped donors, more than 70% were placed in the Caucasian-associated ancestry cluster.

The CDR3 length is 14 residues. Looked up from germline, CDR1 is SGDLS and CDR2 is YYNGEE. V was trimmed by 2 bases and J by 8 bases, leaving 13 bases between them. The PCR had 60 Vbeta and 13 Jbeta primers. The assay was immunoSEQ multiplex PCR, and TCRdb's table has in-frame clones only and misses some. Found here are over 40,000 clones; the top ten clones hold 5% to 8%. With regard to this clone: The sample has other DNA sequences that encode this CDR3 too.

This chain connects TRBV9 to TRBJ1-4, with D possibly matching TRBD1 (5 bases). The source is a man aged 25-45 years in good health and CMV-seronegative. The material sequenced was PBMCs. The CDR3 reads CASSVGTPGEKLFF. The CDR3 nucleotides are TGTGCCAGCAGCGTGGGAACCCCAGGGGAAAAACTGTTTTTT.